A single sample gave rise to the 3 T cell receptor beta chains below, sequenced in a study of cytomegalovirus exposure and HLA in healthy donors. Use of 60 Vbeta and 13 Jbeta primers characterized the PCR. Repertoires were generated with immunoSEQ multiplex PCR, while TCRdb's copy carries only in-frame clones and drops some. The sample lists 230,000 or so clones, around 90% occurring once. Sequenced sample: PBMCs. The receptors shown here come from a girl aged 2 to 9 in good health and CMV-seronegative.

This chain links TRBV19 with TRBJ1-5; D not resolved. The germline CDR1 and CDR2 sequences are LNHDA and SQIVND (reference sequence). V was trimmed by 0 bases and J by 0 bases, leaving 6 bases between them. This CDR3 contains 15 residues. Here the CDR3 reads CASSIDHYSNQPQHF. CDR3 nucleotides: TGTGCCAGTAGTATAGACCACTATAGCAATCAGCCCCAGCATTTT.

CDR3 nucleotides: TGTGCCAGCAGTTTATCAGGTGGGACAGCTGAAGCTTTCTTT. Translating it yields CASSLSGGTAEAFF. The rearrangement joins TRBV27 to TRBJ1-1, with TRBD1 matching 7 bases. With 0 bases clipped from V and 6 bases from J, the junction kept 4 bases outside the gene matches. CDR3 size: 14 residues. Germline CDR1 MNHEY, CDR2 SMNVEV (reference sequence).

V gene TRBV11-3 combines with J gene TRBJ2-1; tentative D call: TRBD1 (6 bases). The V and J ends lost 5 bases and 7 bases respectively, with 21 bases between them. CDR1 is SGHNT, CDR2 YENEEA, per germline. The CDR3 runs to 16 residues. CDR3 sequence reads: CASSPKGHPRGNEQFF. CDR3 DNA: TGTGCCAGCAGCCCAAAGGGACACCCGAGGGGTAATGAGCAGTTCTTC.